This TCR beta chain was captured by sequencing in a study of identical twins. Overall study findings and caveats: Beta out-of-frame sequences showed weaker excess twin sharing.

The table lists this clonotype with many counts. Its antigen remains unknown. TCRdb re-called the 5' RACE reads with MiXCR, one entry per CDR3 protein. The data contain about 450,000 distinct CDR3 sequences, approximately 17% of them singletons. Germline assignment: CDR1 SGHTA and CDR2 FQGNSA. V was trimmed by 0 bases and J by 8 bases, leaving 11 bases between them. There are 15 residues in the CDR3. The genes are TRBV7-2 and TRBJ1-6; possibly TRBD1 for D (5 bases). What was sequenced was naive T cells sorted from blood. This sequence originates from a man over 45 in good health. CDR3 sequence: CASSLAVGVDSPLHF. The DNA of the CDR3 is TGTGCCAGCAGCTTAGCTGTAGGGGTTGATTCACCCCTCCACTTT.